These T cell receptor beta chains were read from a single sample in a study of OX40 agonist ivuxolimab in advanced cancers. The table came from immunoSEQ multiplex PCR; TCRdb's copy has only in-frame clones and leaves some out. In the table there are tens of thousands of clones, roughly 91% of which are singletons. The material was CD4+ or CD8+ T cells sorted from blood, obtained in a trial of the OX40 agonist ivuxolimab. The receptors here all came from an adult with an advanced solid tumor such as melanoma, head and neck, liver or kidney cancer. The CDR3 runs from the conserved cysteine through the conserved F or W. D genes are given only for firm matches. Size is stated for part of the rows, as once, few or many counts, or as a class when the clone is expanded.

TGTGCCAGCAGCCCAAGGGACAGGCGGGAAGAGACCCAGTACTTC,CASSPRDRREETQYF,NA,TRBV21-1,NA,TRBJ2-5
TGTGCCAGCAGCCCCTCCCCGGCGGGGGGCGCTACAGATACGCAGTATTTT,CASSPSPAGGATDTQYF,few,TRBV9,TRBD2,TRBJ2-3
TGTGCCAGCAGTGCGACAGGGAAGAACACTGAAGCTTTCTTT,CASSATGKNTEAFF,NA,TRBV6-5,TRBD1,TRBJ1-1
TGTGCCAGCAGTCCAAACGGTCGTGAGCAGTTCTTC,CASSPNGREQFF,NA,TRBV7-3,NA,TRBJ2-1
TGTGCCAGTACCGAAGACACCTACTATGGCTACACCTTC,CASTEDTYYGYTF,NA,TRBV19,NA,TRBJ1-2
TGTGCCAGCAGCCGGACTAGCGGGGGGTTCGAGACCCAGTACTTC,CASSRTSGGFETQYF,NA,TRBV7-2,TRBD2,TRBJ2-5
TGTGCCAGCAGCTTGGTCTGGGCAGGGGGCACTGAAGCTTTCTTT,CASSLVWAGGTEAFF,NA,TRBV5-6,TRBD1,TRBJ1-1
TGCGCCAGCAGCTCAAGCTCTGGGGCCAACGTCCTGACTTTC,CASSSSSGANVLTF,NA,TRBV5-1,NA,TRBJ2-6
TGCGCCAGCAGCAAGGGACAGGGGGAGACTGAAGCTTTCTTT,CASSKGQGETEAFF,NA,TRBV5-1,TRBD1,TRBJ1-1
TGCGCCAGCAGCTTGGAACGGACCTTGAACACTGAAGCTTTCTTT,CASSLERTLNTEAFF,NA,TRBV5-1,NA,TRBJ1-1
TGCGCCAGCAGCGTATCAGGGACCACCTATAATTCACCCCTCCACTTT,CASSVSGTTYNSPLHF,NA,TRBV5-1,NA,TRBJ1-6
TGTGCCAGCAGGGGGAGTCTTCCTTTTAATACGCAGTATTTT,CASRGSLPFNTQYF,NA,TRBV6-5,NA,TRBJ2-3
TGTGCCAGCAGCAAGACAGAGAGTCAGCCCCAGCATTTT,CASSKTESQPQHF,NA,TRBV11-2,NA,TRBJ1-5
TGTGCCAGCAGTTACAGGGATTCACCCCTCCACTTT,CASSYRDSPLHF,few,TRBV6-5,NA,TRBJ1-6
TGTGCCAGCAGCTTAACGTGGACTAGGAGGGCTAGCACAGATACGCAGTATTTT,CASSLTWTRRASTDTQYF,NA,TRBV7-6,TRBD2,TRBJ2-3
TGTGCCAGCAGCGTAGGGACAGTCTACGAGCAGTACTTC,CASSVGTVYEQYF,NA,TRBV9,NA,TRBJ2-7
TGTGCCAGCAGTGGGATGACCGTGGCCCTGAACACTGAAGCTTTCTTT,CASSGMTVALNTEAFF,NA,TRBV25-1,NA,TRBJ1-1
TGTGCCAGCTCACCACCCGGACAACCCGCGAACACTGAAGCTTTCTTT,CASSPPGQPANTEAFF,NA,TRBV18,NA,TRBJ1-1
TGTGCCAGCAGCTTCGGGGGGGATGAGCAGTTCTTC,CASSFGGDEQFF,NA,TRBV5-4,TRBD2,TRBJ2-1
TGTGCCAGTAGTCTAAAAGCGGGGACCACAGATACGCAGTATTTT,CASSLKAGTTDTQYF,NA,TRBV19,TRBD2,TRBJ2-3
TGTGCCAGCAGCACTCTACTAGCGGATCTCCAAGAGACCCAGTACTTC,CASSTLLADLQETQYF,NA,TRBV7-9,TRBD2,TRBJ2-5
TGTGCCAGTCGGACCCCACCCTACAATGAGCAGTTCTTC,CASRTPPYNEQFF,NA,TRBV28,NA,TRBJ2-1